This TCR beta chain was documented in a study of human T cells and chemical hapten exposure. Whole blood, unfractionated, served as the material for total RNA extraction. Study results and caveats: DPC sensitization did not alter TCRs above 1 in 1000 frequency.

Germline V gene sequence: CDR1 LNHDA, CDR2 SQIVND (reference sequence). The CDR3 contains 14 residues. Trimming left V 5 bases short and J 5 bases short, with 16 bases between. Notes on this clonotype: Its specificity is unknown.

Per the authors' pipeline: TCRs per sample had a median of about 100,000 and ranged from about 20,000 to 750,000. Each CDR3 protein is one row after TCRdb ran MiXCR on the 5' RACE reads. These V and J calls derive from TCRdb rather than the authors' analysis. The repertoire holds about 80,000 distinct CDR3 sequences, with 15% as singletons. The V gene is TRBV19, the J gene TRBJ2-7; D gene ambiguous. The TCR was taken from a female donor in good health. For the CDR3, the DNA is TGTGCCAGTAGTCCCTCCCTTTTCGGCAACGAGCAGTACTTC. Amino acids: CASSPSLFGNEQYF.